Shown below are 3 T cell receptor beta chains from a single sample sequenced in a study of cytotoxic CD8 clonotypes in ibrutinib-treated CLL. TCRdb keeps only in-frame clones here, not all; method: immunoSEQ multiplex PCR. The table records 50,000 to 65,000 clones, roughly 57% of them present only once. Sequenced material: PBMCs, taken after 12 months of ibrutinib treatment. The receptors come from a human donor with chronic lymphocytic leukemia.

The CDR3 region has the DNA TGTGCCAGCGAAGGGGGGCCGGGCACAGATACGCAGTATTTT. Translated, it gives CASEGGPGTDTQYF. The V gene is TRBV5-5, the J gene TRBJ2-3; D tentatively reads TRBD1 or TRBD2 (6 bases each). The germline CDR1 and CDR2 sequences are SGHKS and YYEKEE (reference sequence). Trimming left V 7 bases short and J 1 base short, with 13 bases between. The CDR3 contains 14 residues. The entire variable domain, with the rest obtained from reference TRBV5-5 and TRBJ2-3, is as follows: DAGVTQSPTHLIKTRGQQVTLRCSPISGHKSVSWYQQVLGQGPQFIFQYYEKEERGRGNFPDRFSARQFPNYSSELNVNALLLGDSALYLCASEGGPGTDTQYFGPGTRLTVL.

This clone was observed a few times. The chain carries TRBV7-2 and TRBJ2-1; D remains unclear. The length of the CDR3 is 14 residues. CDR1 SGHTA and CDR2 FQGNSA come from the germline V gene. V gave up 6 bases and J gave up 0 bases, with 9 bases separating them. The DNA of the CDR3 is TGTGCCAGCAGTCTTACGGTCTCCTACAATGAGCAGTTCTTC. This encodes CASSLTVSYNEQFF.

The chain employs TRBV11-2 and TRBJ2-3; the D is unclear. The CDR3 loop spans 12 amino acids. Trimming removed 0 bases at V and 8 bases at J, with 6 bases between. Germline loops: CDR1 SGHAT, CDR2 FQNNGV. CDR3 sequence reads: CASSLDRSTQYF. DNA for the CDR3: TGTGCCAGCAGCTTAGATCGGAGTACGCAGTATTTT.